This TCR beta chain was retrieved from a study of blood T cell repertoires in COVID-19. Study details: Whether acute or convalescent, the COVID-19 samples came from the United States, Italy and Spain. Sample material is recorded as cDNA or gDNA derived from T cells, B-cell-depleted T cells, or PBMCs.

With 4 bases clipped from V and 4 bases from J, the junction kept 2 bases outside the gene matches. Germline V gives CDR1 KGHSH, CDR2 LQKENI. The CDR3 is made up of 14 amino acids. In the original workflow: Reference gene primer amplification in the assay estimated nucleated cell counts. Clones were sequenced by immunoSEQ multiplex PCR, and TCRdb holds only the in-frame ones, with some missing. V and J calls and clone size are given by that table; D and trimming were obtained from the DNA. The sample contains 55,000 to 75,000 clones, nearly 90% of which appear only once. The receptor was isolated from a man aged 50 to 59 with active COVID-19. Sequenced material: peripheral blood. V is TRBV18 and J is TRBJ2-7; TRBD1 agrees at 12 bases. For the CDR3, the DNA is TGTGCCAGCTCACGGGACAGGGGGCTATACGAGCAGTACTTC. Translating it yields CASSRDRGLYEQYF.